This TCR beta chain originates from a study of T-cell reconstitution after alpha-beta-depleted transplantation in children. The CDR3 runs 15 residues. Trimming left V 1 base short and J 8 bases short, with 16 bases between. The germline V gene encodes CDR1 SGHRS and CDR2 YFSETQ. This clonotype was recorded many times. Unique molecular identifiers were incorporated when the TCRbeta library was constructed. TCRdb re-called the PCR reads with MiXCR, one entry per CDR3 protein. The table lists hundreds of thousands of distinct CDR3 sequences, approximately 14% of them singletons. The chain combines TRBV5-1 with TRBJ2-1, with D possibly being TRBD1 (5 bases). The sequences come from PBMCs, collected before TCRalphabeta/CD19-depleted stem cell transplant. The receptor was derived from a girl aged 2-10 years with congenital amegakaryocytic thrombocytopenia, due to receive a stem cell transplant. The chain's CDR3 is CASSLRGAFLDEQFF. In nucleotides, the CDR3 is TGCGCCAGCAGCTTGAGGGGCGCGTTTTTAGATGAGCAGTTCTTC. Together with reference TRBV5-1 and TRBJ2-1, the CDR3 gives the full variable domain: KAGVTQTPRYLIKTRGQQVTLSCSPISGHRSVSWYQQTPGQGLQFLFEYFSETQRNKGNFPGRFSGRQFSNSRSEMNVSTLELGDSALYLCASSLRGAFLDEQFFGPGTRLTVL.